In this sample, the clone carrying this TCR beta chain turned up many times. Arm-PCR of CDR3 regions and iRepertoire HTBI primers were used to build TCR beta libraries. A single record per CDR3 protein comes from TCRdb applying MiXCR to the multiplex PCR reads. The repertoire holds over 350,000 distinct CDR3 sequences, with approximately 15% as singletons. Indicated time point: newly diagnosed GD, antithyroid drugs for less than 3 months. Scientists built the TCR library using RNA that was extracted from PBMCs. The sample is drawn from a study of regulatory T cells in long-lasting Graves disease. The same data also contributed to another study, on T cells in Graves' hyperthyroidism and ophthalmopathy. That source adds: Ophthalmopathy got predicted by the model a median about six months before its onset.

This sample comprised peripheral blood mononuclear cells (PBMCs), obtained at new diagnosis, from a patient treated with antithyroid drugs. The clonotype was recovered from a woman between 40 and 55 years old with Graves disease.

DNA for the CDR3: TGTGCCAGCAGTTTGTTAGGGGGGGTCGCTGAAGCTTTCTTT. This encodes CASSLLGGVAEAFF. The rearrangement uses TRBV28 and TRBJ1-1; TRBD1 is a possible D gene (6 bases). CDR3 length equals 14 residues. V dropped 3 bases and J dropped 6 bases, with 14 bases sitting between them. CDR1 and CDR2 from the germline V gene are MDHEN and SYDVKM.